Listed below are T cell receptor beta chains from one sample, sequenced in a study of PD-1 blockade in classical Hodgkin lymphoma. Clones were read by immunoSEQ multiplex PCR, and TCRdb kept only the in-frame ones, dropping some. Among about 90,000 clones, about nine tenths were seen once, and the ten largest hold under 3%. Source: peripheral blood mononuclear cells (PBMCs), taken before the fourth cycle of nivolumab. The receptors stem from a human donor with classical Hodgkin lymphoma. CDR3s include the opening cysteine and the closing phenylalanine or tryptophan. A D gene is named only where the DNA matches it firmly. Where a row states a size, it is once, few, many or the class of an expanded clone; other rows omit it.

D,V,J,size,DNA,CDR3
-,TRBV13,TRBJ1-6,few,TGTGCCAGCAGCTCAAGAGACGTTTCCGTTAATTCACCCCTCCACTTT,CASSSRDVSVNSPLHF
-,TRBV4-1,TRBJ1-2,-,TGCGCCAGCAGCCAGACGGGGTGGGGCTACACCTTC,CASSQTGWGYTF
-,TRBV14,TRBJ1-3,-,TGTGCCAGCAGCCACCCGGGTGCTGGAAACACCATATATTTT,CASSHPGAGNTIYF
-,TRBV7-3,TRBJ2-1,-,TGTGCCAGCAGCCTCACCGGGAGTATAGACAATGAGCAGTTCTTC,CASSLTGSIDNEQFF
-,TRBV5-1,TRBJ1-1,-,TGCGCCAGCAGTGATGGACACCCCACTGAAGCTTTCTTT,CASSDGHPTEAFF
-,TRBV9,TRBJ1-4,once,TGTGCCAGCAGCACCGGGAACAGAGCTAATGAAAAACTGTTTTTT,CASSTGNRANEKLFF
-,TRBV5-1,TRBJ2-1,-,TGCGCCAGCAAGGACTACAATGAGCAGTTCTTC,CASKDYNEQFF
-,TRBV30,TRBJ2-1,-,TGTGCCTGGGGCTCAGGATCCTACAATGAGCAGTTCTTC,CAWGSGSYNEQFF
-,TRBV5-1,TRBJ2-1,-,TGCGCCAGCAGCAATAGGGATGAGCAGTTCTTC,CASSNRDEQFF
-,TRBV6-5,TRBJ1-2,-,TGTGCCAGCAGCCCGGGGTATCGAAGCTATGGCTACACCTTC,CASSPGYRSYGYTF
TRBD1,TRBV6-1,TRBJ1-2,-,TGTGCCAGCAGTCCTCGACAGGGGGAGGCAGCTGGCTACACCTTC,CASSPRQGEAAGYTF
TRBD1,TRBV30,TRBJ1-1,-,TGTGCCTGGAGTCGGACAGGGCGAGCTTTCTTT,CAWSRTGRAFF
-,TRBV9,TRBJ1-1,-,TGTGCCAGCAGCGTAGGGGGGTCCACTGAAGCTTTCTTT,CASSVGGSTEAFF
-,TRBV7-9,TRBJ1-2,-,TGTGCCAGCAGCTTACTGGCGGGAAAGGGCTACACCTTC,CASSLLAGKGYTF
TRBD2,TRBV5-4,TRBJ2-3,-,TGTGCCAGCAGCTTGGTTAGGCTAGCGGGGGGGCTGACAGATACGCAGTATTTT,CASSLVRLAGGLTDTQYF
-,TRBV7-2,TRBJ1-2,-,TGTGCCAGCAGCTATAACAGGTTCGGGTCAGGCTACACCTTC,CASSYNRFGSGYTF
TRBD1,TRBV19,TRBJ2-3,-,TGTGCCAGTTGGACAGGGGCCGGAGATACGCAGTATTTT,CASWTGAGDTQYF
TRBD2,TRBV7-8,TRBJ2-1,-,TGTGCCAGCAGCCCGCCGGGACTAGCGGGGTACAATGAGCAGTTCTTC,CASSPPGLAGYNEQFF
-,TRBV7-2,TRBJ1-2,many,TGTGCCAGCGTGCTCTATGGGGAATGGGTTGGCTACACCTTC,CASVLYGEWVGYTF
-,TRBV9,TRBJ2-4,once,TGTGCCAGCAGCGTGGCTGGGGAGCAAAACATTCAGTACTTC,CASSVAGEQNIQYF
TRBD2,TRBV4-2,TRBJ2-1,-,TGTGCCAGCAGCCAAGGTCCCAGCGGGGGGGAGGGTGAGCAGTTCTTC,CASSQGPSGGEGEQFF
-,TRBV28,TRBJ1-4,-,TGTGCCAGCAGGGTGGGGGGAAATGAAAAACTGTTTTTT,CASRVGGNEKLFF
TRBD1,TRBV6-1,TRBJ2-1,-,TGTGCCAGCAGTGGCCGGGACAGGGCCTACAATGAGCAGTTCTTC,CASSGRDRAYNEQFF
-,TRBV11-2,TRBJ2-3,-,TGTGCCAGCAGCTTAGGGGTGGCAGATACGCAGTATTTT,CASSLGVADTQYF